One T cell receptor beta chain is described in this entry. A TCRbeta library incorporating unique molecular identifiers was prepared. TCRdb called the PCR reads again in MiXCR, with one record for every CDR3 protein. The profile shows some 280,000 distinct CDR3 sequences, around 9.6% of them singletons. This record comes from a study of T-cell reconstitution after alpha-beta-depleted transplantation in children. This CDR3 has 15 residues. CDR1 KGHSH and CDR2 LQKENI come from the germline V gene. The V and J ends lost 6 bases and 8 bases respectively, with 17 bases between them. The source was PBMCs from the stem cell graft donor, collected from the stem cell graft. The source is a human donor who donated a stem cell graft to a child with SCID. The chain has TRBV18 and TRBJ1-6, with D possibly matching TRBD1 (5 bases). CDR3 coding DNA: TGTGCCAGCTCCCCCGTAGGGGCTCGGGATTCACCCCTCCACTTT. Encoded protein: CASSPVGARDSPLHF.